This T cell receptor beta chain emerged from a study of T-cell reconstitution after alpha-beta-depleted transplantation in children. The ends lost 0 bases at V and 7 bases at J; junction bases unmatched: 12. This CDR3 spans 15 amino acids. From germline, CDR1 is DFQATT and CDR2 SNEGSKA (reference sequence). This sample's TCRbeta library carried unique molecular identifier barcodes. Each CDR3 protein gets one entry after TCRdb re-called the PCR reads with MiXCR. The sample carries roughly 420,000 distinct CDR3 sequences, 15% to 20% recorded once. This clonotype was observed many times. This material consisted of PBMCs, mostly from graft donor cells, taken 360 days after TCRalphabeta/CD19-depleted stem cell transplant. This TCR derives from a boy younger than two who had a stem cell transplant for Wiskott-Aldrich syndrome, so the T cells may come from the graft donor. The chain joins TRBV20-1 to TRBJ2-7; the match to TRBD2 covers 7 bases. The CDR3 DNA sequence: TGCAGTGCTAGAGACTGGGGGACTATCGATGCGGAGCAGTACTTC. Translating gives CSARDWGTIDAEQYF.